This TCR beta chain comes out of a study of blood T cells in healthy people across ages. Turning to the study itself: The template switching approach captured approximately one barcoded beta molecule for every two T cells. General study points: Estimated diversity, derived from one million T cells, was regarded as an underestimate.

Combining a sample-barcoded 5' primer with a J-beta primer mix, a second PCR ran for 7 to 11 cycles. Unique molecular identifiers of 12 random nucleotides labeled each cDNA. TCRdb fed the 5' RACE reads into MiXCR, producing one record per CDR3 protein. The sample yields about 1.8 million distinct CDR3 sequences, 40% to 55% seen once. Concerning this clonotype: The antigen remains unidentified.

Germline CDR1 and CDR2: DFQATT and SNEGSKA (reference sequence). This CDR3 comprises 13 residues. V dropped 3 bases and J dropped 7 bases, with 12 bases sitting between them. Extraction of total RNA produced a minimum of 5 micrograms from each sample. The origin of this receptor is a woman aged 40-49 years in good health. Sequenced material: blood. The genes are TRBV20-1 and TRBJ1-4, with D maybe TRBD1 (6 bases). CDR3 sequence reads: CSARTGGGEKLFF. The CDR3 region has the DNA TGCAGTGCTAGGACGGGGGGCGGTGAAAAACTGTTTTTT.